The clone carrying this T cell receptor (beta chain) showed up many times. These data are taken from a study of T cells in Graves' hyperthyroidism and ophthalmopathy. Amplified TCR beta CDR3 regions derived from RNA transcripts. HTBI primers were used for first-round RT-PCR of the TCR CDR3. MiXCR, applied by TCRdb to the multiplex PCR reads, yields one record per CDR3 protein. The sample holds a few hundred thousand distinct CDR3 sequences; 13% to 15% are singletons and the top ten take 10% to 15%. In germline, CDR1 is LGHNA, CDR2 YNFKEQ. The CDR3 has 18 residues. Unmatched junction bases numbered 11, after V lost 0 bases and J lost 4 bases.

This TCR came from a woman between 35 and 50 years old with Graves' hyperthyroidism that later progressed to Graves' ophthalmopathy. The sequencing sample was made of blood. This chain joins TRBV4-2 and TRBJ2-1; 8 nucleotides agree with TRBD2. The CDR3 here is CASSQEGPRGGRYNEQFF. Written as DNA, the CDR3 is TGTGCCAGCAGCCAAGAGGGGCCCCGGGGCGGGAGGTACAATGAGCAGTTCTTC.